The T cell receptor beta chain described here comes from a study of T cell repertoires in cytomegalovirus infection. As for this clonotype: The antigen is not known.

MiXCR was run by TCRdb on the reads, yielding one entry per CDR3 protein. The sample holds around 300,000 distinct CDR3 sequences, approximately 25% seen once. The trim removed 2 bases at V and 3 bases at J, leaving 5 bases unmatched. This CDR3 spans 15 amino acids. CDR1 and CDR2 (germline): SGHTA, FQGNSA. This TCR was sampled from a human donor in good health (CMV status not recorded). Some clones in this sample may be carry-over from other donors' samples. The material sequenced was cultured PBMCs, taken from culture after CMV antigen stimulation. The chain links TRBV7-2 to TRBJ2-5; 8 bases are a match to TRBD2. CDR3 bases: TGTGCCAGCAGCTTAAACGGGAGGGCCGAAGAGACCCAGTACTTC. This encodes CASSLNGRAEETQYF. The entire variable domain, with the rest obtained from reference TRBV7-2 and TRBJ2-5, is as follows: GAGVSQSPSNKVTEKGKDVELRCDPISGHTALYWYRQSLGQGLEFLIYFQGNSAPDKSGLPSDRFSAERTGGSVSTLTIQRTQQEDSAVYLCASSLNGRAEETQYFGPGTRLLVL.